Listed below are T cell receptor beta chains from one sample, sequenced in a study of blood T cell repertoires in COVID-19. Only in-frame clones appear in the TCRdb table, and some are missing; sequencing was by immunoSEQ multiplex PCR. The sample includes approximately 110,000 clones, less than 85% of them seen just once. The sample comprised peripheral blood. The source of these receptors is an older man with active or convalescent COVID-19. Both conserved end residues are trimmed from each CDR3.

v_gene	len	j_gene	CDR3aa
TRBV5-1	12	TRBJ1-2	ASSPGQGSDGYT
TRBV19	13	TRBJ2-2	ASSAGTANTGELF
TRBV5-5	11	TRBJ1-1	ASSAGTGSEAF
TRBV10-3	15	TRBJ1-1	AISEGLTGEKNTEAF
TRBV7-3	18	TRBJ2-1	ASSLRQTGLAGDSYNEQF
TRBV7-9	13	TRBJ1-1	ASSLRTGMNTEAF
TRBV6-5	12	TRBJ2-7	ASSLGTGTYEQY
TRBV7-9	12	TRBJ1-2	ASSLDSSNYGYT
TRBV5-4	13	TRBJ2-5	ASRSRDRGGETQY
TRBV15	13	TRBJ2-6	ATSLQGVGANVLT
TRBV5-1	11	TRBJ1-1	ASSLATDNEAF
TRBV9	14	TRBJ2-1	ASSYGGTSGGNEQF
TRBV2	10	TRBJ2-7	ASRAQSYEQY
TRBV5-6	12	TRBJ2-5	ASSLEGVRETQY
TRBV6-5	14	TRBJ2-5	ASSYSRMGLDETQY
TRBV19	14	TRBJ2-1	ASSIPGGRPYNEQF
TRBV5-1	13	TRBJ1-6	ASSLDDRSRSPLH
TRBV9	12	TRBJ2-7	ASSPYPTGSEQY
TRBV6-5	13	TRBJ1-5	ASSSQGRGNQPQH
TRBV6-5	12	TRBJ1-5	ASSRQFSNQPQH